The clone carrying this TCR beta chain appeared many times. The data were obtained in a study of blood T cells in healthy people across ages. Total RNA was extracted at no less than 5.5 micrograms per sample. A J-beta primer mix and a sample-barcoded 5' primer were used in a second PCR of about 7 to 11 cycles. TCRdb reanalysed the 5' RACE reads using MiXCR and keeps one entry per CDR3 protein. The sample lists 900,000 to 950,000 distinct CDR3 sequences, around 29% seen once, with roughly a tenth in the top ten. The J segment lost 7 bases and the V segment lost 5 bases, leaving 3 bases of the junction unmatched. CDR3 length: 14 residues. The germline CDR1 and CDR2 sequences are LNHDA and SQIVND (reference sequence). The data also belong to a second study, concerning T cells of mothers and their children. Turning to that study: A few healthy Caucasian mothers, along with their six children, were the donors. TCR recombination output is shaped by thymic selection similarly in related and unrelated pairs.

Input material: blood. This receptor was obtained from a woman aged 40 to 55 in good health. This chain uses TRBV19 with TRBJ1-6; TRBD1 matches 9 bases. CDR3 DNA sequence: TGTGCCAGTAGTGGGACAGGGTACAATTCACCCCTCCACTTT. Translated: CASSGTGYNSPLHF.